The rows below give T cell receptor beta chains drawn from one sample of a study of T-cell memory formation after mild COVID-19. TCRdb reprocessed the 5' RACE reads with MiXCR, giving one entry per CDR3 protein. This sample yields hundreds of thousands of distinct CDR3 sequences, of which roughly 22% are seen a single time; roughly an eighth belongs to the top ten. The source material was PBMCs or a T cell subset sorted from them (not recorded which). All receptors come from an adult woman who had mild COVID-19 (a few samples of this study predate the infection). Cell type and time point are not known. Each CDR3 is given without its conserved first and last residue. A D gene is named only where the DNA matches it firmly.

v_call,j_call,d_call,cdr3_aa
TRBV13,TRBJ1-6,NA,ASSPSRDSPLH
TRBV20-1,TRBJ1-2,TRBD1,SAIRRTGGLGYT
TRBV4-3,TRBJ1-1,TRBD1,ASSQEGQGRGEAF
TRBV29-1,TRBJ2-5,NA,SVPPRTHLETQY
TRBV4-2,TRBJ2-2,NA,ASSQRTAANTGELF
TRBV14,TRBJ1-1,NA,ASSQGSAGRDTEAF
TRBV20-1,TRBJ2-3,TRBD2,SASRAGAGGADTQY
TRBV14,TRBJ2-3,NA,ASSKEARPPQY
TRBV29-1,TRBJ2-3,TRBD2,SVGRSLAGADTQY
TRBV5-1,TRBJ1-2,TRBD1,ASSLGNRGWLNGYT
TRBV18,TRBJ2-3,TRBD1,ASSPPRTGVRDTQY
TRBV12-3/TRBV12-4,TRBJ2-1,TRBD1,ASRGTGGIEQF
TRBV12-3/TRBV12-4,TRBJ2-2,NA,ASSFPNWGKDTGELF
TRBV6-6,TRBJ1-1,TRBD1,ASSRDSGNTEAF